A selection of T cell receptor beta chains follows, all from one sample in a study of CD8+CD57+ T cells in acquired aplastic anemia. TCRdb called the reads again in MiXCR, with one record for every CDR3 protein. The table shows under 500,000 distinct CDR3 sequences, with approximately 33% occurring only once. The sample taken for sequencing was sorted CD4+, CD8+, or CD8+CD57+ T cells (not recorded which) from PBMCs. The receptor source for this set is a human donor with aplastic anemia. Each CDR3 is given without its conserved first and last residue. The order of the fields is V gene, CDR3 protein.

>TRBV20-1
SAITGTGNLETQY
>TRBV9
ASSGGRGYEQF
>TRBV24-1
ATSDPAADSSNEQF
>TRBV20-1
SARVRNNEQF
>TRBV6-4
ASSAGTGTNYGYT
>TRBV19
ASSIRRSTSTDTQY
>TRBV7-2
ASNSRGHGELF
>TRBV7-8
ASSYTGFETQY
>TRBV2
ASSGPRGSTEAF
>TRBV7-9
AGEPTGGAETQY
>TRBV10-1
ATLEPDRAEGTEAF
>TRBV24-1
ATSDYAEPQH
>TRBV5-6
ASSLAVRANTEAF
>TRBV5-1
ASRHQVPVDSPLH
>TRBV9
ASSVASWGRETQY